This note documents a single TCR beta chain sequence. Clones were read by immunoSEQ multiplex PCR, and TCRdb kept only the in-frame ones, dropping some. The table includes over 70,000 clones, 91% detected once. The CDR3 is 16 amino acids. V shed 3 bases, J shed 7 bases, and the junction held 7 bases outside the gene matches. Germline V CDR1 and CDR2: LGHNT, FRNRAP. The nonmyeloablative bone marrow transplants came from related graft donors, with transient mixed chimerism. Unstimulated Tregs (CD4+CD25+CD127-) and CD4+CD25- non-Tregs were sorted from PBMCs. This entry belongs to a study of Tregs in tolerant kidney transplant recipients.

The sequences come from CD4+ T cells from blood (PBMCs), collected 24 months after the transplant. The TCR sequence derives from a human patient who received a combined kidney and bone marrow transplant. The T cells may partly be graft donor cells. The chain recombines TRBV12-5 with TRBJ2-1; TRBD1 matches at 12 bases. CDR3: CASGLIPGQGANEQFF. In DNA form, the CDR3 reads TGTGCTAGTGGTTTAATACCGGGACAGGGGGCTAATGAGCAGTTCTTC.